This T cell receptor beta chain comes out of a study of blood T cell repertoires in COVID-19. For the study at large: Sources were T cells, B-cell-depleted T cells, or PBMCs; the material itself was cDNA or gDNA.

How the authors handled the data: Estimation of nucleated cell counts relied on the amplification of reference gene primers. The data were produced by immunoSEQ multiplex PCR, yet TCRdb's version contains in-frame clones alone and is incomplete. V and J calls and clone size are given by that table; D and trimming were obtained from the DNA. In the table there are 120,000 or so clones, roughly 90% of which are singletons. The CDR3 has 15 amino acids. Per the germline V gene, CDR1 is SGHDN and CDR2 is FVKESK. V dropped 0 bases and J dropped 7 bases, with 15 bases sitting between them. The receptor was derived from a human donor in a cohort sampled during active COVID-19. The V gene is TRBV14, the J gene TRBJ2-5; tentatively, D is TRBD2 (5 bases). Sequencing used peripheral blood. This CDR3 reads CASSQERLKAGTQYF. The DNA for the CDR3 is TGTGCCAGCAGCCAAGAACGGCTAAAGGCGGGGACCCAGTACTTC.